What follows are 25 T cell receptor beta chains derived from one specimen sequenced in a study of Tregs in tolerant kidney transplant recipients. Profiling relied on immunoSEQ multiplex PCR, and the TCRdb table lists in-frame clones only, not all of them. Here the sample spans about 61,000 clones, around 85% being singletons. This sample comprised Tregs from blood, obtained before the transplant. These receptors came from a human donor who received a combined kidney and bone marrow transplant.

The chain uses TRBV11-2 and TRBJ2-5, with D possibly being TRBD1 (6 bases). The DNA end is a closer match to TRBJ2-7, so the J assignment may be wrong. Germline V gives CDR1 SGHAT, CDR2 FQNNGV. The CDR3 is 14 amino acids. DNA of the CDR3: TGTGCCAGCAGCTTTGCGGACAGATACTACGAGCAGTACTTC. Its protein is CASSFADRYYEQYF.

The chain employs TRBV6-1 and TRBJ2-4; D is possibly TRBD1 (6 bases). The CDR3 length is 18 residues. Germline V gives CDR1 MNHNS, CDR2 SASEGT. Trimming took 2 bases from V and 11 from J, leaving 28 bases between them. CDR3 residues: CASSERFWGVAGDGVQYF. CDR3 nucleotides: TGTGCCAGCAGTGAACGGTTTTGGGGTGTGGCAGGGGACGGCGTTCAGTACTTC.

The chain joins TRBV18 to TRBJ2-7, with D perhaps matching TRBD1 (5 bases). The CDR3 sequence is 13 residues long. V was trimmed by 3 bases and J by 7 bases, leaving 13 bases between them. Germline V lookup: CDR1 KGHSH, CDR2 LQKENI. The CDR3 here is CASSPLSSGEQYF. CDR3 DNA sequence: TGTGCCAGCTCACCGTTGAGTTCAGGGGAGCAGTACTTC.

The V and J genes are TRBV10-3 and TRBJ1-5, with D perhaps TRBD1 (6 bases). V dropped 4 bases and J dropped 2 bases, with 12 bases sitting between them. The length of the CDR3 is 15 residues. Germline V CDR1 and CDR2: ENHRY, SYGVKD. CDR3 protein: CAISVGADRNQPQHF. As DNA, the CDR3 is TGTGCCATCAGTGTGGGGGCCGACCGCAATCAGCCCCAGCATTTT.

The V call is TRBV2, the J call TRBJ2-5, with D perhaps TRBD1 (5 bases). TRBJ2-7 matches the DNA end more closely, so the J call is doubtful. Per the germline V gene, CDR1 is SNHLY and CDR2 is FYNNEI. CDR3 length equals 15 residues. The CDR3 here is CASRKFTGSSYEQYF. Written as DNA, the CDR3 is TGTGCCAGCAGGAAATTTACAGGTTCGTCCTACGAGCAGTACTTC.

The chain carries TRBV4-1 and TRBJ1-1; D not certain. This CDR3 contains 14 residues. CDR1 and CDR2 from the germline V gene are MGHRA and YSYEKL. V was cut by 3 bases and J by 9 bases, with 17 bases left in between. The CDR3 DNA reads TGCGCCAGCAGCCACCTCGAGAGGGAGCTAAAAGCTTTCTTT. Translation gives CASSHLERELKAFF.

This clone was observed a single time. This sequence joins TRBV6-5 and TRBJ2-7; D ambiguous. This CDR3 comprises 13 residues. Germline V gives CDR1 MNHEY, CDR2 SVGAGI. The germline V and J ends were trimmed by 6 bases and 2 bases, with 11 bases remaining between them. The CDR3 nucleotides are TGTGCCAGCAGGTCGGTCGGAGCCTACGAGCAGTACTTC. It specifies CASRSVGAYEQYF.

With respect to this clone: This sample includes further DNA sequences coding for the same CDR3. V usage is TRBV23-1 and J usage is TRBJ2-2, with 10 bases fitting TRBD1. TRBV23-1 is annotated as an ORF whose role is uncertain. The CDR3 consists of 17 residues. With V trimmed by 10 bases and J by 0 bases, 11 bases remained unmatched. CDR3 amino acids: CATLNAGTGANTGELFF. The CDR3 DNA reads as TGCGCCACCCTTAATGCGGGGACAGGGGCGAACACCGGGGAGCTGTTTTTT.

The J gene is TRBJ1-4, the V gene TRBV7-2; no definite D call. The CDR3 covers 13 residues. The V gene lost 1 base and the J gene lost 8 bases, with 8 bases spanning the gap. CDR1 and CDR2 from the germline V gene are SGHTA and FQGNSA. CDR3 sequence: CASSLGAPEKLFF. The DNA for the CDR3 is TGTGCCAGCAGCTTAGGGGCACCCGAAAAACTGTTTTTT.

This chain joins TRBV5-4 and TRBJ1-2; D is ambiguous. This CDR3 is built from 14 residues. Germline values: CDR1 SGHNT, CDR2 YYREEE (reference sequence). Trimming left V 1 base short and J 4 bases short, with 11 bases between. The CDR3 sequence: CASSLNDRIYGYTF. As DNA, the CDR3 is TGTGCCAGCAGCTTGAATGATCGTATCTATGGCTACACCTTC. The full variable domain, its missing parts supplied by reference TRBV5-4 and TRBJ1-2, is ETGVTQSPTHLIKTRGQQVTLRCSSQSGHNTVSWYQQALGQGPQFIFQYYREEENGRGNFPPRFSGLQFPNYSSELNVNALELDDSALYLCASSLNDRIYGYTFGSGTRLTVV.

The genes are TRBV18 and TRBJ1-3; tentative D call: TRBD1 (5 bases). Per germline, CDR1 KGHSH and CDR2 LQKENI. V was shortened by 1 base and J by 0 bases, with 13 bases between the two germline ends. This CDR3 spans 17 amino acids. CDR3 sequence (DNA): TGTGCCAGCTCACCACGGGTTCTGGGGGACTCTGGAAACACCATATATTTT. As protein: CASSPRVLGDSGNTIYF.

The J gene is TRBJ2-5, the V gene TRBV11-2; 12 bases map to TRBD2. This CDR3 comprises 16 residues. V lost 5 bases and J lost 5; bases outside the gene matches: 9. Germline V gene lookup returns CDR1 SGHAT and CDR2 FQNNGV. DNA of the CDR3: TGTGCCAGCAGCCATGGACTAGCGGGGCGAGTCGAGACCCAGTACTTC. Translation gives CASSHGLAGRVETQYF.

CDR3 sequence reads: CASTLEGQGRTEAFF. CDR3 nucleotide sequence: TGTGCCAGCACCTTAGAGGGACAGGGGAGAACTGAAGCTTTCTTT. The J gene is TRBJ1-1, the V gene TRBV6-1, with TRBD1 identical over 10 bases. This CDR3 has 15 residues. The germline gives CDR1 MNHNS, CDR2 SASEGT. The V and J ends lost 7 bases and 5 bases, in that order; junction bases with no gene match: 10.

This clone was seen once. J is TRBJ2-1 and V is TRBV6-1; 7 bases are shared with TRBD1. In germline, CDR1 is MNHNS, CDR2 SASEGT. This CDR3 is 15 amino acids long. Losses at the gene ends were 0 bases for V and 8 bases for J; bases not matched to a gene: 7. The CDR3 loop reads CASSEAGRGWDEQFF. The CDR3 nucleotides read TGTGCCAGCAGTGAAGCGGGCAGGGGGTGGGATGAGCAGTTCTTC.

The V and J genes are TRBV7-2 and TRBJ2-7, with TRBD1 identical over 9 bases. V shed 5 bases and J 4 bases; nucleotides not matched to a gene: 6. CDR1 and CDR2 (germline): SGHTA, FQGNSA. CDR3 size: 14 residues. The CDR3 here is CASSVGTGSYEQYF. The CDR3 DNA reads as TGTGCCAGCAGCGTTGGGACAGGGTCATACGAGCAGTACTTC.

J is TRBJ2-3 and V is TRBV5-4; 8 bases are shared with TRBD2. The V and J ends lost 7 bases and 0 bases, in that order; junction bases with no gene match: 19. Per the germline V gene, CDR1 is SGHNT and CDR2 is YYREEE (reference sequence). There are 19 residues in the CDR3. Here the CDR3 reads CASVPPGGGGSSSTDTQYF. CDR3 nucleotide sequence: TGTGCCAGCGTCCCGCCCGGGGGGGGCGGTTCCTCTAGCACAGATACGCAGTATTTT.

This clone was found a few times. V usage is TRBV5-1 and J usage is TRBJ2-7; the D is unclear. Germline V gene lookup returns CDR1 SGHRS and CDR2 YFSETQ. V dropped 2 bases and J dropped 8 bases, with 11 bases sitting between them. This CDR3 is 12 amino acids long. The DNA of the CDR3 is TGCGCCAGCAGCTTAGACCAGCTAAAGCAGTACTTC. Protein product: CASSLDQLKQYF. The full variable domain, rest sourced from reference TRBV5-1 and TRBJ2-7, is KAGVTQTPRYLIKTRGQQVTLSCSPISGHRSVSWYQQTPGQGLQFLFEYFSETQRNKGNFPGRFSGRQFSNSRSEMNVSTLELGDSALYLCASSLDQLKQYFGPGTRLTVT.

Here the CDR3 reads CASMGGGNTIYF. CDR3 in DNA: TGTGCCAGCATGGGAGGTGGAAACACCATATATTTT. The rearrangement links TRBV7-9 to TRBJ1-3; D is unclear. The V and J ends lost 7 bases and 3 bases respectively, with 7 bases between them. This CDR3 is built from 12 residues. CDR1 is SEHNR, CDR2 FQNEAQ, per germline (reference sequence). The full variable domain, with the rest looked up from reference TRBV7-9 and TRBJ1-3, is DTGVSQNPRHKITKRGQNVTFRCDPISEHNRLYWYRQTLGQGPEFLTYFQNEAQLEKSRLLSDRFSAERPKGSFSTLEIQRTEQGDSAMYLCASMGGGNTIYFGEGSWLTVV.

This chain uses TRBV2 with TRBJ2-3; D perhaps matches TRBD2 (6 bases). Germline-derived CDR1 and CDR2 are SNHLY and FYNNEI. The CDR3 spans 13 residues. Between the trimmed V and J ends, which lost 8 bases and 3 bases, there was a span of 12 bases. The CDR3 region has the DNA TGTGCCAGCCTCAGCCGGGAGACAGATACGCAGTATTTT. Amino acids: CASLSRETDTQYF.

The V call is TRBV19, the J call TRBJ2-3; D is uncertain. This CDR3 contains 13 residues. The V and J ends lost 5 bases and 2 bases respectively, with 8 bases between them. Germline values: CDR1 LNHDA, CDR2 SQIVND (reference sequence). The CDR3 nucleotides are TGTGCCAGTAGTTTTTATATCACAGATACGCAGTATTTT. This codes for CASSFYITDTQYF. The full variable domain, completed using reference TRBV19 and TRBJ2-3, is DGGITQSPKYLFRKEGQNVTLSCEQNLNHDAMYWYRQDPGQGLRLIYYSQIVNDFQKGDIAEGYSVSREKKESFPLTVTSAQKNPTAFYLCASSFYITDTQYFGPGTRLTVL.

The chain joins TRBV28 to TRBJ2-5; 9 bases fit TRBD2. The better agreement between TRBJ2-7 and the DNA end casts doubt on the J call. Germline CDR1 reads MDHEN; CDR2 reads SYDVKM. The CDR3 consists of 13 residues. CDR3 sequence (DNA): TGTGCCAGCCGGCGTCTAGCGGGGACCGAGCAGTACTTC. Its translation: CASRRLAGTEQYF.

The CDR3 nucleotides read TGTGCCAGCAGACAGCCCGGACAGGGTACCGGGGAGCTGTTTTTT. Translation gives CASRQPGQGTGELFF. J is TRBJ2-2 and V is TRBV6-1; 8 bases line up with TRBD1. The CDR3 consists of 15 residues. V lost 6 bases, J lost 5 bases, and 8 bases stayed unmatched. Germline V gene sequence: CDR1 MNHNS, CDR2 SASEGT.

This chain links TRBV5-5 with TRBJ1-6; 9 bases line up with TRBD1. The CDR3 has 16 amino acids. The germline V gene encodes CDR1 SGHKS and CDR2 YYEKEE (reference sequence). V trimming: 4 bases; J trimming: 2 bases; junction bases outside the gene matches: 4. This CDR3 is CASSPRDRAYNSPLHF. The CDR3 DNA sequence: TGTGCCAGCAGCCCGCGGGACAGGGCCTATAATTCACCCCTCCACTTT.

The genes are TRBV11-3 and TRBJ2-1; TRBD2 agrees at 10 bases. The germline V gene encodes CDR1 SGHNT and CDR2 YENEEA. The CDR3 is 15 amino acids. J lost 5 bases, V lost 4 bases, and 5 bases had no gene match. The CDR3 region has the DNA TGTGCCAGCAGCTCGCGGACTAGCGGAGACAATGAGCAGTTCTTC. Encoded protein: CASSSRTSGDNEQFF.

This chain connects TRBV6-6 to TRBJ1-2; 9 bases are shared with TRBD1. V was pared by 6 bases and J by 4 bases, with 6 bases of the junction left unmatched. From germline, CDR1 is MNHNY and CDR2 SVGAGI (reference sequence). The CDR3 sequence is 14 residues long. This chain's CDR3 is CASSFGQGSYGYTF. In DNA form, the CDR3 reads TGTGCCAGCAGCTTCGGACAGGGGAGCTATGGCTACACCTTC.